The table lists the clone carrying this T cell receptor beta chain with many counts. As yet, its antigen is unknown. Germline CDR1 reads KGHSH; CDR2 reads LQKENI. Trimming removed 3 bases from V and 3 bases from J, with 16 bases in between. This CDR3 is 16 amino acids long. The record originates from a study of T cell repertoires in cytomegalovirus infection. Notes on the study in general: CMV-specific TCR beta clonotypes restricted by HLA-C dominated the ex vivo response.

TCRdb analysed the reads with MiXCR anew, one entry per CDR3 protein. The data show approximately 490,000 distinct CDR3 sequences, about 11% seen once. Input material: PBMCs. The chain couples TRBV18 to TRBJ2-3; perhaps D is TRBD1 or TRBD2 (6 bases each). The receptor was isolated from a human donor in good health (CMV status not recorded). Some clones in this sample may be carry-over from other donors' samples. The CDR3 spells CASSPPNGGHTDTQYF. CDR3 coding DNA: TGTGCCAGCTCACCTCCCAATGGGGGGCATACAGATACGCAGTATTTT. The complete variable domain, with remaining parts taken from reference TRBV18 and TRBJ2-3, reads NAGVMQNPRHLVRRRGQEARLRCSPMKGHSHVYWYRQLPEEGLKFMVYLQKENIIDESGMPKERFSAEFPKEGPSILRIQQVVRGDSAAYFCASSPPNGGHTDTQYFGPGTRLTVL.